Following are 18 T cell receptor beta chains from one sample sequenced in a study of cytomegalovirus exposure and HLA in healthy donors. 13 Jbeta primers and 60 Vbeta primers were used for the PCR. The table came from immunoSEQ multiplex PCR; TCRdb's copy has only in-frame clones and leaves some out. The top ten clones hold approximately 0.74% of a sample with around 170,000 clones, approximately 78% of them seen once. The sequenced sample consisted of PBMCs. Source of these receptors: a woman between 18 and 30 years old in good health and CMV-seronegative.

This rearrangement joins TRBV19 to TRBJ2-5, with 7 bases that match TRBD1. Near its end, the DNA agrees better with TRBJ2-7, so the J call may be wrong. The germline gives CDR1 LNHDA, CDR2 SQIVND (reference sequence). This CDR3 region has 13 residues. The CDR3 DNA sequence: TGTGCCAGTAGTATAAGGGGGCAATACGAGCAGTACTTC. Its protein product is CASSIRGQYEQYF.

The CDR3 sequence is CASSLWWQGANQPQHF. In DNA form, the CDR3 reads TGTGCCAGCAGCTTGTGGTGGCAGGGGGCCAATCAGCCCCAGCATTTT. The chain couples TRBV5-6 to TRBJ1-5; 8 nucleotides line up with TRBD1. In germline, CDR1 is SGHDT, CDR2 YYEEEE. CDR3 length: 16 residues. J lost 3 bases, V lost 1 base, and 6 bases had no gene match.

The rearrangement joins TRBV4-1 to TRBJ2-1; 9 nucleotides align to TRBD2. The V gene's germline CDR1 is MGHRA and CDR2 YSYEKL. Trimming at V came to 3 bases and at J to 4 bases, leaving 7 bases not matched to a gene. CDR3 size: 16 residues. The CDR3 here is CASSQERGVLYNEQFF. The CDR3 coding sequence is TGCGCCAGCAGCCAGGAGCGGGGGGTCCTTTACAATGAGCAGTTCTTC.

The J gene is TRBJ1-4, the V gene TRBV5-6, with TRBD1 matching 8 bases. This CDR3 has 17 amino acids. Trimming took 3 bases from V and 4 from J; bases not matched to a gene: 11. CDR1 SGHDT and CDR2 YYEEEE come from the germline V gene. The CDR3 protein is CASSSHSMTGVNEKLFF. The DNA for the CDR3 is TGTGCCAGCAGCTCCCATTCGATGACAGGGGTTAATGAAAAACTGTTTTTT.

The genes are TRBV30 and TRBJ1-6; 11 nucleotides align to TRBD1. J gave up 8 bases and V 4 bases, and 4 bases lay outside the gene matches. CDR1 and CDR2 (germline): GTSNPN, SVGIG (reference sequence). CDR3 length: 14 residues. CDR3 sequence: CAWTQGQGDSPLHF. DNA for the CDR3: TGTGCCTGGACCCAGGGACAGGGGGATTCACCCCTCCACTTT.

This clone has a handful of counts. The CDR3 is CATSRDLGGANTEAFF. The CDR3 nucleotides are TGTGCCACCAGCAGAGATCTAGGGGGCGCGAACACTGAAGCTTTCTTT. The genes are TRBV15 and TRBJ1-1; the match to TRBD1 covers 7 bases. Looked up from germline, CDR1 is LNHNV and CDR2 is YYDKDF (reference sequence). The CDR3 sequence is 16 residues long. J gave up 1 base and V 0 bases, and 5 bases lay outside the gene matches. Full variable domain (rest looked up from reference TRBV15 and TRBJ1-1): DAMVIQNPRYQVTQFGKPVTLSCSQTLNHNVMYWYQQKSSQAPKLLFHYYDKDFNNEADTPDNFQSRRPNTSFCFLDIRSPGLGDTAMYLCATSRDLGGANTEAFFGQGTRLTVV.

This chain joins TRBV6-6 and TRBJ2-7; a possible D gene is TRBD1 (6 bases). V was cut by 6 bases and J by 0 bases, with 18 bases left in between. Germline CDR1 and CDR2: MNHNY and SVGAGI (reference sequence). The CDR3 length is 16 residues. The CDR3 sequence is CASRRKSGASSYEQYF. In DNA form, the CDR3 reads TGTGCCAGCAGACGAAAGTCAGGGGCTAGCTCCTACGAGCAGTACTTC.

The chain employs TRBV4-1 and TRBJ2-7; D is perhaps TRBD1 (6 bases). The V gene's germline CDR1 is MGHRA and CDR2 YSYEKL. V gave up 8 bases and J gave up 3 bases, with 17 bases separating them. The CDR3 runs 14 residues. In nucleotides, the CDR3 is TGCGCCAGCCGCCCCGGGACACGTGACTACGAGCAGTACTTC. It codes for CASRPGTRDYEQYF.

V gene TRBV28 combines with J gene TRBJ2-7; D gene unclear. The V end was cut by 6 bases, the J end by 3 bases, with 18 bases between. This CDR3 is built from 15 residues. Germline V gives CDR1 MDHEN, CDR2 SYDVKM. The CDR3 DNA is TGTGCCAGCAGCCCCCTTCTCCTCCCCAGCTACGAGCAGTACTTC. Protein product: CASSPLLLPSYEQYF.

The chain is built from TRBV4-1 and TRBJ2-7, with D possibly being TRBD2 (5 bases). V lost 0 bases, J lost 0 bases, and 12 bases lay in between. Germline CDR1 and CDR2: MGHRA and YSYEKL. The CDR3 consists of 16 residues. CDR3 residues: CASSQEAAGVSYEQYF. DNA of the CDR3: TGCGCCAGCAGCCAAGAGGCCGCCGGGGTCTCCTACGAGCAGTACTTC.

The chain employs TRBV9 and TRBJ2-2; maybe TRBD2 (5 bases). CDR1 and CDR2 from the germline V gene are SGDLS and YYNGEE. Trimming shortened V by 0 bases and J by 0 bases, and 9 bases separated the two germline ends. The CDR3 contains 16 residues. The CDR3 loop reads CASSVVTGTNTGELFF. The CDR3 region has the DNA TGTGCCAGCAGCGTAGTCACGGGAACGAACACCGGGGAGCTGTTTTTT.

The chain couples TRBV5-1 to TRBJ2-7; D might be TRBD1 (5 bases). V lost 0 bases and J 2 bases, leaving 9 bases between the germline ends. CDR1 is SGHRS and CDR2 is YFSETQ in the germline V gene. The CDR3 runs to 14 residues. The CDR3, as DNA: TGCGCCAGCAGCTTGGTTGACAGAGCCTACGAGCAGTACTTC. Protein product: CASSLVDRAYEQYF. The complete variable domain, with remaining parts taken from reference TRBV5-1 and TRBJ2-7, reads KAGVTQTPRYLIKTRGQQVTLSCSPISGHRSVSWYQQTPGQGLQFLFEYFSETQRNKGNFPGRFSGRQFSNSRSEMNVSTLELGDSALYLCASSLVDRAYEQYFGPGTRLTVT.

The chain has TRBV11-1 and TRBJ2-5, with a tentative D call TRBD1 (5 bases). CDR1 and CDR2 from the germline V gene are SGHAT and FQDESV (reference sequence). V was pared by 0 bases and J by 2 bases, with 7 bases between. The CDR3 is made up of 14 amino acids. CDR3 amino acids: CASSLAGPQETQYF. The CDR3, as DNA: TGTGCCAGCAGCTTAGCGGGGCCACAAGAGACCCAGTACTTC.

The chain uses TRBV6-1 and TRBJ2-1, with 14 bases aligning to TRBD2. Trimming took 3 bases from V and 4 from J; bases not matched to a gene: 11. The CDR3 spans 19 residues. Per the germline V gene, CDR1 is MNHNS and CDR2 is SASEGT. CDR3 in amino acids: CASSDSAGLAGGGYNEQFF. CDR3 coding DNA: TGTGCCAGCAGTGATTCCGCCGGACTAGCGGGGGGCGGGTACAATGAGCAGTTCTTC.

This chain joins TRBV6-1 and TRBJ2-7; D call uncertain. This CDR3 comprises 14 residues. Germline CDR1 reads MNHNS; CDR2 reads SASEGT. Trimming shortened V by 5 bases and J by 3 bases, and 14 bases separated the two germline ends. As DNA, the CDR3 is TGTGCCAGCAGTTCCCTAATAGCCGGCTACGAGCAGTACTTC. It translates to CASSSLIAGYEQYF.

The chain couples TRBV6-5 to TRBJ1-1, with 8 bases identical to TRBD1. CDR1 is MNHEY, CDR2 SVGAGI, per germline. V lost 7 bases, J lost 3 bases, and 10 bases stayed unmatched. There are 15 residues in the CDR3. The CDR3: CASKDRLGQDTEAFF. CDR3 coding DNA: TGTGCCAGCAAAGACAGGCTGGGACAGGACACTGAAGCTTTCTTT.

Here the CDR3 reads CASGRDSFSGELFF. The CDR3, as DNA: TGTGCCAGCGGGCGGGACAGCTTCTCTGGGGAGCTGTTTTTT. The J gene is TRBJ2-2, the V gene TRBV2; D is perhaps TRBD1 (7 bases). Germline CDR1 SNHLY, CDR2 FYNNEI. There are 14 residues in the CDR3. V lost 8 bases and J lost 8, with 18 bases in between.

The chain uses TRBV6-7 and TRBJ2-5; TRBD1 agrees at 8 bases. TRBV6-7 is flagged as an ORF with uncertain function. Trimming at V came to 0 bases and at J to 2 bases, leaving 11 bases not matched to a gene. The CDR3 is 18 amino acids. CDR3 protein: CASSYSLPLTGAQETQYF. The CDR3 DNA reads as TGTGCCAGCAGTTACTCCCTCCCCTTGACAGGGGCTCAAGAGACCCAGTACTTC.